The rows below give T cell receptor beta chains drawn from one sample of a study of early stage breast cancer tumors. Assay used: immunoSEQ multiplex PCR; TCRdb lists only in-frame clones, some missing. The sample carries roughly 10,000 clones, 65% to 75% recorded once. Sequencing used normal breast tissue next to the tumor. These receptors all stem from a person aged 60 to 70 with breast cancer. Each CDR3 is given with its conserved first and last residue. The D gene is left open where the match is weak. A row's size may be missing; if present it is once, few, many or a size class.

D,size,V,J,CDR3,DNA
TRBD2,-,TRBV7-2,TRBJ2-1,CASSFNAPLAGGGHEQFF,TGTGCCAGCAGCTTCAACGCCCCCCTAGCGGGAGGCGGGCATGAGCAGTTCTTC
-,-,TRBV7-9,TRBJ1-2,CASSPSGTPMLRGYTF,TGTGCCAGTAGCCCCTCTGGGACACCTATGCTGCGTGGCTACACCTTC
-,-,TRBV7-6,TRBJ1-5,CASSLRGGEPQHF,TGTGCCAGCAGCTTACGGGGGGGAGAGCCCCAGCATTTT
-,-,TRBV10-1,TRBJ2-7,CASSERRDSYEQYF,TGCGCCAGCAGTGAGAGGCGGGATTCCTACGAGCAGTACTTC
TRBD2,-,TRBV7-2,TRBJ2-5,CASSLAPTSGPQETQYF,TGTGCCAGCAGCTTAGCCCCAACTAGCGGGCCCCAAGAGACCCAGTACTTC
-,-,TRBV2,TRBJ2-7,CASSDARGSYEQYF,TGTGCCAGCAGTGACGCAAGGGGCTCCTACGAGCAGTACTTC
-,-,TRBV11-3,TRBJ2-5,CASSLSYETQYF,TGTGCCAGCAGCTTATCGTATGAGACCCAGTACTTC
-,-,TRBV19,TRBJ1-1,CASSLGGHTEAFF,TGTGCCAGTAGTTTAGGCGGGCACACTGAAGCTTTCTTT
-,-,TRBV5-5,TRBJ1-2,CASSARTVAYYGYTF,TGTGCCAGCAGCGCGAGGACAGTTGCATACTATGGCTACACCTTC
TRBD2,-,TRBV7-8,TRBJ2-5,CASSPGWAGLDQETQYF,TGTGCCAGCAGCCCGGGGTGGGCGGGACTAGACCAAGAGACCCAGTACTTC
-,few,TRBV7-2,TRBJ1-2,CASSLDNRGNYGYTF,TGTGCCAGCAGCTTAGATAATAGAGGGAACTATGGCTACACCTTC
TRBD2,once,TRBV7-3,TRBJ2-2,CASSLGTSGRQGGELFF,TGTGCCAGCAGCTTAGGGACTAGCGGGAGACAAGGAGGGGAGCTGTTTTTT
TRBD1,-,TRBV28,TRBJ1-5,CASSSDRQGGNQPQHF,TGTGCCAGCAGTTCCGACAGGCAGGGGGGCAATCAGCCCCAGCATTTT
TRBD2,-,TRBV14,TRBJ2-3,CASSPPSGRSPDTQYF,TGTGCCAGCAGCCCCCCCAGCGGGAGGTCCCCAGATACGCAGTATTTT
-,-,TRBV6-5,TRBJ1-1,CASSRGLKNTEAFF,TGTGCCAGCAGTCGAGGCCTTAAGAACACTGAAGCTTTCTTT
TRBD1,-,TRBV5-6,TRBJ1-2,CASSLTWDRGQGYTF,TGTGCCAGCAGCTTGACGTGGGACAGGGGGCAAGGCTACACCTTC
TRBD1,-,TRBV29-1,TRBJ2-5,CSGYRGGQETQYF,TGCAGCGGCTACAGGGGCGGCCAAGAGACCCAGTACTTC
TRBD1,-,TRBV19,TRBJ1-1,CASSGLGGASTPTEAFF,TGTGCCAGTAGTGGCCTAGGGGGCGCATCAACTCCCACTGAAGCTTTCTTT
-,-,TRBV7-2,TRBJ1-4,CASSLYGGNREKLFF,TGTGCCAGCAGCTTATATGGGGGGAACCGTGAAAAACTGTTTTTT
-,few,TRBV27,TRBJ2-7,CASSPTSNPYEQYF,TGTGCCAGCAGCCCAACTAGCAACCCCTACGAGCAGTACTTC
TRBD1,once,TRBV29-1,TRBJ1-2,CSVGDSRDGYTF,TGCAGCGTTGGGGACAGTAGGGATGGCTACACCTTC
TRBD1,-,TRBV7-9,TRBJ1-1,CASSSSGGATEAFF,TGTGCCAGCAGCTCCTCAGGGGGAGCCACTGAAGCTTTCTTT
-,medium-sized,TRBV15,TRBJ2-7,CATSTPPGTPTSEQYF,TGTGCCACCAGCACACCTCCCGGGACTCCAACCTCCGAGCAGTACTTC
TRBD1,-,TRBV5-4,TRBJ2-7,CASSSTGTGAYEQYF,TGTGCCAGCAGCAGCACCGGGACAGGGGCTTACGAGCAGTACTTC
-,-,TRBV4-3,TRBJ2-6,CASSQDYRPSLSGANVLTF,TGCGCCAGCAGCCAAGACTACAGGCCGTCCCTCTCTGGGGCCAACGTCCTGACTTTC
-,-,TRBV30,TRBJ1-1,CAWSQNPGREAFF,TGTGCCTGGAGTCAGAACCCGGGGAGGGAAGCTTTCTTT
-,-,TRBV5-1,TRBJ2-1,CASSLSEHPVNEQFF,TGCGCCAGCAGCTTGTCTGAACATCCCGTGAATGAGCAGTTCTTC
TRBD1,-,TRBV28,TRBJ1-5,CASTHRGAQPQHF,TGTGCCAGCACTCACAGGGGGGCTCAGCCCCAGCATTTT
TRBD1,-,TRBV19,TRBJ1-5,CASSIGQGGYQPQHF,TGTGCCAGTAGTATAGGACAGGGCGGCTATCAGCCCCAGCATTTT
TRBD1,-,TRBV14,TRBJ2-6,CASSQEWTGGAGANVLTF,TGTGCCAGCAGCCAAGAATGGACAGGGGGCGCTGGGGCCAACGTCCTGACTTTC
-,-,TRBV5-8,TRBJ1-5,CASSSGVSNQPQHF,TGTGCCAGCAGCTCAGGGGTTAGCAATCAGCCCCAGCATTTT
TRBD2,-,TRBV6-4,TRBJ2-1,CASSADGRSYNEQFF,TGTGCCAGCAGTGCGGACGGGAGGTCCTACAATGAGCAGTTCTTC
-,-,TRBV7-8,TRBJ2-1,CASSFPMDGLTYNEQFF,TGTGCCAGCAGCTTCCCTATGGACGGACTTACCTACAATGAGCAGTTCTTC
-,-,TRBV7-2,TRBJ1-2,CASSLDLNYGYTF,TGTGCCAGCAGCTTAGACTTGAACTATGGCTACACCTTC
TRBD2,-,TRBV5-1,TRBJ2-1,CASSFLAGGDEQFF,TGCGCCAGCAGCTTTCTGGCGGGAGGGGATGAGCAGTTCTTC
-,-,TRBV4-3,TRBJ1-1,CASSQDDTAELAFF,TGCGCCAGCAGCCAAGATGACACGGCTGAATTAGCTTTCTTT
TRBD2,-,TRBV14,TRBJ2-3,CASSQTGLAGDTQYF,TGTGCCAGCAGCCAAACCGGACTAGCGGGAGATACGCAGTATTTT
-,-,TRBV27,TRBJ1-5,CASSFDSYSNQPQHF,TGTGCCAGCAGTTTTGACAGCTATAGCAATCAGCCCCAGCATTTT
TRBD2,-,TRBV30,TRBJ2-1,CACRTSGSYNEQFF,TGTGCCTGTCGAACTAGCGGGAGCTACAATGAGCAGTTCTTC
TRBD1,once,TRBV7-9,TRBJ2-5,CASRSGQAFQETQYF,TGTGCCAGCAGGTCGGGACAGGCATTCCAAGAGACCCAGTACTTC
TRBD2,once,TRBV28,TRBJ2-7,CASRSISGSTYEQYF,TGTGCCAGCAGATCGATTAGCGGGTCAACCTACGAGCAGTACTTC
TRBD2,-,TRBV4-1,TRBJ2-3,CASSQGGLAPTDTQYF,TGCGCCAGCAGCCAGGGTGGACTAGCACCCACAGATACGCAGTATTTT
TRBD1,-,TRBV7-8,TRBJ2-7,CASSLTGGDHLYEQYF,TGTGCCAGCAGCTTGACAGGGGGAGATCATCTTTACGAGCAGTACTTC
TRBD2,-,TRBV27,TRBJ2-5,CASSLLRSGRETQYF,TGTGCCAGCAGTTTACTTCGTAGCGGGAGAGAGACCCAGTACTTC
TRBD2,-,TRBV27,TRBJ2-1,CASSLSSSAGAGVGEQFF,TGTGCCAGCAGTTTATCTTCCTCGGCGGGAGCGGGGGTAGGTGAGCAGTTCTTC
-,-,TRBV18,TRBJ1-1,CASSNRGGGLGEAFF,TGTGCCAGCTCAAACCGGGGCGGGGGATTAGGTGAAGCTTTCTTT
TRBD2,-,TRBV11-2,TRBJ2-1,CASSSYSSGSLDEQFF,TGTGCCAGCAGCTCCTACAGTAGCGGGAGTTTAGATGAGCAGTTCTTC
TRBD1,-,TRBV19,TRBJ1-2,CASSTITGQGAYGYTF,TGTGCCAGTAGTACTATAACGGGACAGGGGGCATATGGCTACACCTTC
TRBD1,-,TRBV30,TRBJ2-2,CAWRPRDRDTGELFF,TGTGCCTGGAGGCCTCGGGACAGGGACACCGGGGAGCTGTTTTTT
TRBD1,-,TRBV28,TRBJ1-2,CASSWGQGAGGYTF,TGTGCCAGCAGTTGGGGACAGGGGGCGGGGGGCTACACCTTC
TRBD1,-,TRBV6-6,TRBJ2-7,CASRTPGQEGEQYF,TGTGCCAGCCGTACTCCGGGACAGGAAGGCGAGCAGTACTTC
-,-,TRBV25-1,TRBJ1-1,CASSEYMGRDSEAFF,TGTGCCAGCAGTGAATATATGGGCAGGGATTCTGAAGCTTTCTTT
-,-,TRBV25-1,TRBJ2-7,CASGGVAYEQYF,TGTGCCAGCGGAGGGGTGGCCTACGAGCAGTACTTC
TRBD1,-,TRBV19,TRBJ2-7,CATTGTGSSYEQYF,TGTGCCACCACAGGGACAGGGAGCTCCTACGAGCAGTACTTC